The 27 T cell receptor beta chains below were found in one sample sequenced in a study of blood T cell repertoires in COVID-19. Assay used: immunoSEQ multiplex PCR; TCRdb lists only in-frame clones, some missing. The sample consists of about 93,000 clones, about 80% of them appearing once. The source material was peripheral blood. The receptors come from a human donor in a cohort sampled during active COVID-19.

The V and J genes are TRBV4-1 and TRBJ1-3; 7 nucleotides match TRBD1. V lost 1 base to trimming and J lost 4 bases; unmatched junction nucleotides: 10. The CDR3 is made up of 17 amino acids. CDR1 is MGHRA and CDR2 is YSYEKL in the germline V gene. The CDR3 DNA follows: TGCGCCAGCAGCCAAGGTGGGGGACAGATTTTGGGAAACACCATATATTTT. This gives the protein CASSQGGGQILGNTIYF.

The J gene is TRBJ1-4, the V gene TRBV21-1; the table names TRBD1, a call not compared with the DNA. TRBV21-1 is flagged as a pseudogene. The CDR3 is made up of 17 amino acids. CDR3 region: CASSKGQGTTTNEKLFF. Written as DNA, the CDR3 is TGTGCCAGCAGCAAGGGACAGGGTACTACAACTAATGAAAAACTGTTTTTT.

The V gene is TRBV11-1, the J gene TRBJ1-4, with D hard to call. Germline V gives CDR1 SGHAT, CDR2 FQDESV (reference sequence). Trimming cost V 5 bases and J 5 bases, with 9 bases left between them. This CDR3 has 13 residues. The CDR3 protein is CASSRSPNEKLFF. The DNA of the CDR3 is TGTGCCAGCAGCCGGAGCCCAAATGAAAAACTGTTTTTT.

The V and J genes are TRBV27 and TRBJ1-2, with TRBD1 matching 8 bases. The J segment lost 8 bases and the V segment lost 5 bases, leaving 4 bases of the junction unmatched. Germline V gene data show CDR1 as MNHEY and CDR2 as SMNVEV (reference sequence). The CDR3 extends over 12 amino acids. CDR3: CASSGQGAGYTF. The CDR3 region has the DNA TGTGCCAGCAGTGGGCAGGGGGCAGGCTACACCTTC.

V gene TRBV24-1 combines with J gene TRBJ1-1; D possibly corresponds to TRBD1 (5 bases). This CDR3 contains 15 residues. The ends were cut back, 5 bases at V and 1 base at J, with 13 bases in the middle. Germline V lookup: CDR1 KGHDR, CDR2 SFDVKD. The CDR3 spells CATSGAGNANTEAFF. DNA of the CDR3: TGTGCCACCAGTGGGGCAGGGAATGCGAACACTGAAGCTTTCTTT.

The J gene is TRBJ1-3, the V gene TRBV18; D not certain. This CDR3 has 16 residues. V lost 6 bases and J lost 5, with 20 bases in between. The V gene's germline CDR1 is KGHSH and CDR2 LQKENI. Written as DNA, the CDR3 is TGTGCCAGCTCCCCCCCTTTCGGCGAACTAAGAAACACCATATATTTT. This sequence encodes CASSPPFGELRNTIYF.

V and J are TRBV5-1 and TRBJ1-6, with 10 nucleotides matching TRBD1. V lost 1 base to trimming and J lost 10 bases; unmatched junction nucleotides: 11. The CDR3 is made up of 17 amino acids. Germline lookup yields CDR1 SGHRS and CDR2 YFSETQ. The CDR3: CASSLNGGTGVRSPLHF. As DNA, the CDR3 is TGCGCCAGCAGCTTGAATGGTGGGACAGGGGTGCGATCACCCCTCCACTTT.

The J gene is TRBJ2-2, the V gene TRBV9; no clear D. From germline, CDR1 is SGDLS and CDR2 YYNGEE. There are 14 residues in the CDR3. The V gene lost 5 bases and the J gene lost 0 bases, with 8 bases spanning the gap. The DNA for the CDR3 is TGTGCCAGCAGGGTCCTATCGAACACCGGGGAGCTGTTTTTT. This sequence encodes CASRVLSNTGELFF.

Only one count was recorded for this clone. This chain links TRBV25-1 with TRBJ2-5; D unresolved. The CDR3 contains 11 residues. CDR1 is MGHDK and CDR2 is SYGVNS in the germline V gene. The V and J ends lost 6 bases and 2 bases respectively, with 4 bases between them. The CDR3 sequence is CASRRQETQYF. CDR3 nucleotides: TGTGCCAGCAGGAGGCAAGAGACCCAGTACTTC.

This clone was seen once. The chain carries TRBV3-1 (or the pseudogene TRBV3-2) and TRBJ2-7, with D possibly TRBD2 on 5 matching bases. V lost 0 bases to trimming and J lost 3 bases, with 6 bases between them. The CDR3 sequence is 13 residues long. Germline V gives CDR1 LGHDT, CDR2 YNNKEL (reference sequence). The CDR3 here is CASSQERGYEQYF. The CDR3 nucleotides are TGTGCCAGCAGCCAAGAACGGGGCTACGAGCAGTACTTC.

The rearrangement uses TRBV3-1 (or the pseudogene TRBV3-2) and TRBJ1-6; TRBD1 might be the D (6 bases). CDR3 length: 15 amino acids. The germline CDR1 and CDR2 sequences are LGHDT and YNNKEL (reference sequence). Trimming shortened V by 3 bases and J by 8 bases, and 14 bases separated the two germline ends. The CDR3 region is CASSQGTGTHSPLHF. Written as DNA, the CDR3 is TGTGCCAGCAGCCAGGGTACAGGGACCCATTCACCCCTCCACTTT.

The chain joins TRBV6-6 to TRBJ2-3; 7 bases line up with TRBD1. The trim removed 7 bases at V and 3 bases at J, leaving 10 bases unmatched. CDR1 and CDR2 (germline): MNHNY, SVGAGI (reference sequence). The CDR3 sequence is 15 residues long. The CDR3 DNA follows: TGTGCCAGCAATTCTGACAGGGTATTTACAGATACGCAGTATTTT. Translation: CASNSDRVFTDTQYF.

J is TRBJ1-2 and V is TRBV2, with TRBD1 matching 9 bases. The germline gives CDR1 SNHLY, CDR2 FYNNEI. The CDR3 sequence is 12 residues long. Unmatched junction bases numbered 5, after V lost 7 bases and J lost 8 bases. This chain's CDR3 is CASNTGGGGYTF. The CDR3 DNA reads TGTGCCAGCAATACAGGGGGCGGCGGCTACACCTTC.

The V call is TRBV28, the J call TRBJ1-6; no reliable D call. This CDR3 has 15 amino acids. V lost 3 bases and J lost 2, with 8 bases in between. The germline CDR1 and CDR2 sequences are MDHEN and SYDVKM. The CDR3: CASSFSRTYNSPLHF. CDR3 in DNA: TGTGCCAGCAGTTTCTCCAGGACCTATAATTCACCCCTCCACTTT.

The V and J genes are TRBV4-1 and TRBJ2-7, with TRBD2 identical over 13 bases. The CDR3 loop spans 18 amino acids. In germline, CDR1 is MGHRA, CDR2 YSYEKL. The V gene end was trimmed by 5 bases and the J gene end by 0 bases; junction bases not matched to a gene: 10. CDR3 sequence: CASSLRTSGRASSYEQYF. The CDR3 nucleotides are TGCGCCAGCAGCTTACGGACTAGCGGGAGAGCGAGCTCCTACGAGCAGTACTTC.

At least ten counts were recorded for this clone. The gene calls are TRBV10-1 and TRBJ2-2; 11 bases match TRBD2. Germline V CDR1 and CDR2: WNHNN, SYGVQD (reference sequence). This CDR3 comprises 16 residues. J was trimmed by 6 bases and V by 4 bases; bases with no gene match: 7. The DNA for the CDR3 is TGCGCCAGCAGTGTTTCTCCGGGACTAGCGGCCGGGGAGCTGTTTTTT. It encodes CASSVSPGLAAGELFF.

This clone was picked up a small number of times. The chain recombines TRBV18 with TRBJ1-4, with TRBD1 identical over 7 bases. The V and J ends lost 2 bases and 7 bases, in that order; junction bases with no gene match: 7. CDR3 size: 15 residues. CDR1 and CDR2 from the germline V gene are KGHSH and LQKENI. The CDR3 region is CASSPTGTAGEKLFF. The CDR3 DNA follows: TGTGCCAGCTCACCAACCGGGACAGCGGGTGAAAAACTGTTTTTT.

The chain recombines TRBV6-5 with TRBJ1-1, with D unclear. Trimming cost V 4 bases and J 3 bases, with 18 bases left between them. CDR3 length equals 16 residues. The V gene's germline CDR1 is MNHEY and CDR2 SVGAGI. CDR3 nucleotide sequence: TGTGCCAGCAGTTTTAAATGGGGAGTTAGGGACACTGAAGCTTTCTTT. It translates to CASSFKWGVRDTEAFF.

CDR3 DNA: TGTGCCAGCAGTCCAGGCAGGACAGGGGAAAACACCATATATTTT. Translation: CASSPGRTGENTIYF. This rearrangement joins TRBV28 to TRBJ1-3, with TRBD1 identical over 9 bases. Per the germline V gene, CDR1 is MDHEN and CDR2 is SYDVKM. CDR3 length: 15 amino acids. J lost 6 bases, V lost 5 bases, and 8 bases had no gene match.

The chain is built from TRBV20-1 and TRBJ2-1; 13 positions agree with TRBD2. CDR3 length equals 18 residues. V shed 3 bases and J 6 bases; nucleotides not matched to a gene: 14. In germline, CDR1 is DFQATT, CDR2 SNEGSKA (reference sequence). This chain's CDR3 is CSASGTGTSGKTGNEQFF. CDR3 DNA: TGCAGTGCTAGTGGGACCGGGACTAGCGGGAAAACTGGCAATGAGCAGTTCTTC.

The chain joins TRBV7-9 to TRBJ2-7, with a weak D call TRBD1 (6 bases). The length of the CDR3 is 14 residues. The V gene's germline CDR1 is SEHNR and CDR2 FQNEAQ (reference sequence). V lost 4 bases and J lost 3, with 13 bases in between. CDR3 protein: CASSSRGSSYEQYF. In DNA, the CDR3 is TGTGCCAGCAGCTCAAGGGGGTCGAGCTACGAGCAGTACTTC.

This clone was counted between two and nine times. The V call is TRBV28, the J call TRBJ1-6; D remains unclear. CDR3 length: 14 residues. Germline loops: CDR1 MDHEN, CDR2 SYDVKM. V was pared by 3 bases and J by 12 bases, with 15 bases between. The DNA of the CDR3 is TGTGCCAGCAGTTTGTTAAGGGAGAGGAGACCCCTCCACTTT. The encoded protein is CASSLLRERRPLHF.

The rearrangement links TRBV5-1 to TRBJ1-1, with TRBD1 identical over 10 bases. CDR1 and CDR2 (germline): SGHRS, YFSETQ. Trimming at V came to 4 bases and at J to 2 bases, leaving 8 bases not matched to a gene. This CDR3 is built from 16 residues. Here the CDR3 reads CASSLEGTGVNTEAFF. CDR3 sequence (DNA): TGCGCCAGCAGCCTCGAGGGGACAGGGGTTAACACTGAAGCTTTCTTT. Using reference TRBV5-1 and TRBJ1-1 for the parts outside the CDR3, the full variable domain is KAGVTQTPRYLIKTRGQQVTLSCSPISGHRSVSWYQQTPGQGLQFLFEYFSETQRNKGNFPGRFSGRQFSNSRSEMNVSTLELGDSALYLCASSLEGTGVNTEAFFGQGTRLTVV.

The V call is TRBV21-1, the J call TRBJ2-7; the D call of TRBD1 is as the table states it, not checked on the DNA. TRBV21-1 is a recognized pseudogene. The CDR3 contains 15 residues. CDR3 in DNA: TGTGCCAGCAGCAAAGTGGAGACAGGGGACTACGAGCAGTACTTC. This encodes CASSKVETGDYEQYF.

Ten or more counts support this clone. The V gene is TRBV5-1, the J gene TRBJ1-6; 8 bases map to TRBD1. V shed 4 bases and J 5 bases; nucleotides not matched to a gene: 5. The length of the CDR3 is 15 residues. CDR1 SGHRS and CDR2 YFSETQ come from the germline V gene. The CDR3 protein is CASSRRTGHNSPLHF. The CDR3 bases are TGCGCCAGCAGCAGGCGGACAGGGCATAATTCACCCCTCCACTTT. Combining the CDR3 with reference TRBV5-1 and TRBJ1-6 gives the whole variable domain KAGVTQTPRYLIKTRGQQVTLSCSPISGHRSVSWYQQTPGQGLQFLFEYFSETQRNKGNFPGRFSGRQFSNSRSEMNVSTLELGDSALYLCASSRRTGHNSPLHFGNGTRLTVT.

The chain employs TRBV19 and TRBJ2-3; 11 nucleotides align to TRBD2. V lost 4 bases and J lost 4; bases outside the gene matches: 4. Germline CDR1 LNHDA, CDR2 SQIVND (reference sequence). The CDR3 is made up of 15 amino acids. Here the CDR3 reads CASSNPGLAADTQYF. CDR3 nucleotide sequence: TGTGCCAGTAGTAACCCGGGACTAGCGGCAGATACGCAGTATTTT. Using reference TRBV19 and TRBJ2-3 for the parts outside the CDR3, the full variable domain is DGGITQSPKYLFRKEGQNVTLSCEQNLNHDAMYWYRQDPGQGLRLIYYSQIVNDFQKGDIAEGYSVSREKKESFPLTVTSAQKNPTAFYLCASSNPGLAADTQYFGPGTRLTVL.

This clone was counted a few times. The chain joins TRBV6-5 to TRBJ2-2; 7 nucleotides align to TRBD1. The CDR3 covers 14 residues. Germline CDR1 reads MNHEY; CDR2 reads SVGAGI. J gave up 1 base and V 6 bases, and 2 bases lay outside the gene matches. The CDR3 DNA follows: TGTGCCAGCAGGCGACAGGGGAACACCGGGGAGCTGTTTTTT. It specifies CASRRQGNTGELFF.